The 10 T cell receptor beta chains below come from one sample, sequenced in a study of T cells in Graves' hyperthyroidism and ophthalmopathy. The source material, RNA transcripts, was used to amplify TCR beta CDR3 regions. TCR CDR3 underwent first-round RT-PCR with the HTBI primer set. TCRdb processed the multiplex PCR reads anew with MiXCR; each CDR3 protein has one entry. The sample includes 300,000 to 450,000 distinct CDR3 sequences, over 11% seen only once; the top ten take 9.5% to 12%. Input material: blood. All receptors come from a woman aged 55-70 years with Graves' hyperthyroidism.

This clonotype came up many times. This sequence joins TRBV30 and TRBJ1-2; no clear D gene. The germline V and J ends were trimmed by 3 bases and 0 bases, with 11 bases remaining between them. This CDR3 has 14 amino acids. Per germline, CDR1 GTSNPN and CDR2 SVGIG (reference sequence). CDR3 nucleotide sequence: TGTGCCTGGAGGGACCATACCGCTAACTATGGCTACACCTTC. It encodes CAWRDHTANYGYTF.

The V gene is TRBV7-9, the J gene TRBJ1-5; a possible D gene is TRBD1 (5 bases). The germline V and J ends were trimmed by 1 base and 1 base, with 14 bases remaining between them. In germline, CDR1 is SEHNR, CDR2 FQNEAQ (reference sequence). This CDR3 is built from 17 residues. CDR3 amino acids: CASSLVLGVGSNQPQHF. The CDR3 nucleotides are TGTGCCAGCAGCTTAGTTTTGGGGGTAGGAAGCAATCAGCCCCAGCATTTT.

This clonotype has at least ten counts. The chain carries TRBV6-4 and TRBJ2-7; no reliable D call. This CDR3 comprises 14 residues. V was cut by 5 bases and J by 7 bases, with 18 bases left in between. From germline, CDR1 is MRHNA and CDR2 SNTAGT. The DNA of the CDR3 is TGTGCCAGCAGTTACGGACGGATCCCTAGGGAGCAGTACTTC. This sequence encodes CASSYGRIPREQYF.

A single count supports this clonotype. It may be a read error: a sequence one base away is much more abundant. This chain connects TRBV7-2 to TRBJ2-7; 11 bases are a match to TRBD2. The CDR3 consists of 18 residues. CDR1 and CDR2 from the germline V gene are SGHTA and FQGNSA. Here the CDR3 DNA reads TGTGCCAGCAGCTTTGGGCGACTAGCGGGACCGAGGGACTACGAGCGGTACTTC. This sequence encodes CASSFGRLAGPRDYERYF. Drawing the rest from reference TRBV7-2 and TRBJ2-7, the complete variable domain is GAGVSQSPSNKVTEKGKDVELRCDPISGHTALYWYRQSLGQGLEFLIYFQGNSAPDKSGLPSDRFSAERTGGSVSTLTIQRTQQEDSAVYLCASSFGRLAGPRDYERYFGPGTRLTVT.

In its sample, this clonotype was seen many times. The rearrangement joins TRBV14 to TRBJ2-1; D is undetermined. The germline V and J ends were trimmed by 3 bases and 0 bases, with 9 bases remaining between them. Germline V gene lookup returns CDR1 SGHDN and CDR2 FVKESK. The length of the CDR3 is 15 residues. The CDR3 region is CASSHGTLSYNEQFF. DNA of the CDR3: TGTGCCAGCAGCCATGGCACCCTCTCCTACAATGAGCAGTTCTTC.

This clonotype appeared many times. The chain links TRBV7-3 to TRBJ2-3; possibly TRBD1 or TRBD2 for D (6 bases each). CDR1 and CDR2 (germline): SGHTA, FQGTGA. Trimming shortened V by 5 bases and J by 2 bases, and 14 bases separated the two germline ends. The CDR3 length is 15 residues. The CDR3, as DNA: TGTGCCAGCAGCACCCTCGCGGGACACACAGATACGCAGTATTTT. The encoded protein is CASSTLAGHTDTQYF.

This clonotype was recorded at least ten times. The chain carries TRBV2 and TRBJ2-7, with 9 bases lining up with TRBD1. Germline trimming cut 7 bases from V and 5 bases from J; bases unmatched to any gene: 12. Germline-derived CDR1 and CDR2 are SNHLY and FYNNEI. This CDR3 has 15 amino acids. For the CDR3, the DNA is TGTGCCAGCAATAACCCGGGACAGGGATCCAACGAGCAGTACTTC. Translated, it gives CASNNPGQGSNEQYF. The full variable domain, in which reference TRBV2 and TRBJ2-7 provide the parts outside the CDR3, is EPEVTQTPSHQVTQMGQEVILRCVPISNHLYFYWYRQILGQKVEFLVSFYNNEISEKSEIFDDQFSVERPDGSNFTLKIRSTKLEDSAMYFCASNNPGQGSNEQYFGPGTRLTVT.

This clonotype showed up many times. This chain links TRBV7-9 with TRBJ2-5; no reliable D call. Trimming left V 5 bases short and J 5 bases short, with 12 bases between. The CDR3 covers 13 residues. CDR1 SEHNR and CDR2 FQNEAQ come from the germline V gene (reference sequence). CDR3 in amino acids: CASSISITETQYF. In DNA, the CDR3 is TGTGCCAGCAGCATTAGCATAACGGAGACCCAGTACTTC.

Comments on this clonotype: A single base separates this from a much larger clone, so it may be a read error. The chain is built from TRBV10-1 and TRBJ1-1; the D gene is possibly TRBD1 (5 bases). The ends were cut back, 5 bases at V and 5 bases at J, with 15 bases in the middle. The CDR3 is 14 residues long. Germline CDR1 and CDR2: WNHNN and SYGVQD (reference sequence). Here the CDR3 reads CASSRSRTQTEAFF. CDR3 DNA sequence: TGCGCCAGCAGTCGTTCCAGGACACAAACTGAAGCTTTCTTT.

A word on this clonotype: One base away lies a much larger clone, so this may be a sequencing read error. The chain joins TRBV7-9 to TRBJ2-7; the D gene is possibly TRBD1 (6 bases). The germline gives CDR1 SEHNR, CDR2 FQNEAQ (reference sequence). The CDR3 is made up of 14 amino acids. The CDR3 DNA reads TGTGTCAGCCCGCCGAAAGGACAGAACTACGAGCAGTACTTC. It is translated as CVSPPKGQNYEQYF.